The source of this TCR beta chain is a study of blood T cell repertoires in COVID-19. While infection was still active, Seattle patients were enrolled and then followed longitudinally. CDR1 MNHEY and CDR2 SMNVEV come from the germline V gene (reference sequence). The ends were cut back, 1 base at V and 2 bases at J, with 19 bases in the middle. CDR3 length: 18 amino acids. Per the study methods: Counts of nucleated cells, estimated from reference gene primer amplification, were obtained. TCRdb's table, derived via immunoSEQ multiplex PCR, lists solely in-frame clones and lacks some. V, J and clone size derive from that table, while D and trimming were established from the DNA sequence. The sample holds approximately 330,000 clones; about nine tenths are singletons and the top ten take approximately 10%.

V gene TRBV27 combines with J gene TRBJ2-3, with unresolved D. The TCR originated in a man aged 25-40 years with COVID-19, enrolled during active disease. Sequenced material: peripheral blood. The CDR3 here is CASSLYPPRGGNTDTQYF. CDR3 sequence (DNA): TGTGCCAGCAGTTTATACCCTCCCAGAGGTGGCAACACAGATACGCAGTATTTT.